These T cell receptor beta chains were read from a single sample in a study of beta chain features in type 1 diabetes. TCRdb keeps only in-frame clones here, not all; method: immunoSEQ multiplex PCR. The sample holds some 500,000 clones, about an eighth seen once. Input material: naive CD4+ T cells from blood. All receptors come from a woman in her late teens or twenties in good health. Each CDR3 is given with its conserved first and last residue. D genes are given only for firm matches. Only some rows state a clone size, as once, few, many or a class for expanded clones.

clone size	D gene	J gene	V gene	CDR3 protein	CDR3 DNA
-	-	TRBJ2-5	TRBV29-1	CSVGQGMVTGEQYF	TGCAGCGTTGGACAGGGAATGGTAACGGGGGAGCAGTACTTC
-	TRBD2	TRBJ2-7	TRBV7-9	CASSPIGTTYYEQYF	TGTGCCAGCAGCCCAATAGGGACTACCTACTACGAGCAGTACTTC
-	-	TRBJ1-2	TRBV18	CASSSQTSARGYGYTF	TGTGCCAGCTCATCTCAGACCTCCGCCAGAGGTTATGGCTACACCTTC
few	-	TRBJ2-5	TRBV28	CATQPGSGETQYF	TGTGCCACCCAACCGGGGTCAGGGGAGACCCAGTACTTC
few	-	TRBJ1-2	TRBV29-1	CSVDRTQTNYGYTF	TGCAGCGTTGACCGGACTCAGACTAACTATGGCTACACCTTC
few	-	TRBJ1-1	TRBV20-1	CSAPGTLSAFF	TGCAGTGCCCCTGGGACGTTGAGCGCTTTCTTT
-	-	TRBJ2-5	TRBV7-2	CASSPPERETQYF	TGTGCCAGCAGCCCCCCCGAGAGGGAGACCCAGTACTTC
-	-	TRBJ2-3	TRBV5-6	CASSRIPGADTQYF	TGTGCCAGCAGCAGGATACCGGGGGCAGATACGCAGTATTTT
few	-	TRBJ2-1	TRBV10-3	CAISGRGNEQFF	TGTGCCATCAGTGGGAGGGGCAATGAGCAGTTCTTC
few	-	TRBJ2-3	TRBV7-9	CASSSWRGPVDTQYF	TGTGCCAGCAGCTCATGGCGGGGGCCCGTTGATACGCAGTATTTT
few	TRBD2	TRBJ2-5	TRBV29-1	CSVESSGGSQETQYF	TGCAGCGTTGAAAGTAGCGGGGGGTCTCAAGAGACCCAGTACTTC
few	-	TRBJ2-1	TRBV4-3	CASSQEWHRESGYNEQFF	TGCGCCAGCAGCCAAGAATGGCACAGGGAGTCGGGGTACAATGAGCAGTTCTTC
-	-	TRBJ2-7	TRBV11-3	CASSLAPYEQYF	TGTGCCAGCAGCTTGGCACCTTACGAGCAGTACTTC
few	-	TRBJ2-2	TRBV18	CASSPGATGELFF	TGTGCCAGCTCACCGGGGGCAACCGGGGAGCTGTTTTTT
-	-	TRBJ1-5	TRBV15	CATSRENNQPQHF	TGTGCCACCAGCAGAGAAAACAATCAGCCCCAGCATTTT
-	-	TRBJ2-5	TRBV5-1	CASSLLRKETQYF	TGCGCCAGCAGCTTGTTACGGAAAGAGACCCAGTACTTC
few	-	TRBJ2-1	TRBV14	CASSQVGSRGEQFF	TGTGCCAGCAGCCAAGTAGGGTCCCGGGGTGAGCAGTTCTTC
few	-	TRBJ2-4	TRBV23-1	CASSQSRGRDPKNIQYF	TGCGCCAGCAGTCAATCCCGGGGGCGAGACCCCAAAAACATTCAGTACTTC
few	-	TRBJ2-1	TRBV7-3	CASSLRGDEQFF	TGTGCCAGCAGCTTAAGGGGTGATGAGCAGTTCTTC
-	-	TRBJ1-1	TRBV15	CATSSLLNTEAFF	TGTGCCACCAGCAGTCTATTGAACACTGAAGCTTTCTTT
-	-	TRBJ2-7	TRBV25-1	CASSEWVWPGPYEQYF	TGTGCCAGCAGTGAATGGGTCTGGCCCGGGCCCTACGAGCAGTACTTC
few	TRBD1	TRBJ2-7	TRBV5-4	CASSWDRGLYEQYF	TGTGCCAGCAGCTGGGACAGGGGGCTGTACGAGCAGTACTTC
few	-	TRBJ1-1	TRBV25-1	CASRLNTEAFF	TGTGCCAGCAGATTAAACACTGAAGCTTTCTTT
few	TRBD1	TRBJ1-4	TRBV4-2	CASSQDRDREGTGFREKLFF	TGTGCCAGCAGCCAAGACCGCGACAGGGAGGGGACGGGGTTTCGTGAAAAACTGTTTTTT
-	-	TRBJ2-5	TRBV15	CATSKGGEARETQYF	TGTGCCACCAGCAAAGGTGGGGAGGCAAGGGAGACCCAGTACTTC
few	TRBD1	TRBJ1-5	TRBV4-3	CASSVTGGTQPQHF	TGCGCCAGCAGCGTCACAGGGGGTACGCAGCCCCAGCATTTT
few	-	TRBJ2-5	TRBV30	CAWSVSPTGGETQYF	TGTGCCTGGAGTGTAAGCCCTACCGGAGGGGAGACCCAGTACTTC
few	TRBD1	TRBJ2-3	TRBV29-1	CSVEGDRGTDTQYF	TGCAGCGTTGAAGGGGACAGGGGAACGGATACGCAGTATTTT
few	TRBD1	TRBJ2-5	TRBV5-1	CASSFGTGGEETQYF	TGCGCCAGCAGCTTCGGGACAGGGGGCGAGGAGACCCAGTACTTC
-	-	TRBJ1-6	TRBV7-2	CASSLVGVDSPLHF	TGTGCCAGCAGCTTAGTCGGGGTTGATTCACCCCTCCACTTT
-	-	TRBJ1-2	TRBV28	CASSSTWGPGTYTF	TGTGCCAGCAGCTCCACCTGGGGGCCGGGAACCTACACCTTC
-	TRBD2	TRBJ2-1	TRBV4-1	CASSQTSSGRATSYNEQFF	TGCGCCAGCAGCCAAACATCTAGCGGGAGGGCCACCTCCTACAATGAGCAGTTCTTC
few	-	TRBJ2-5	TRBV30	CAWSRLLPKQQETQYF	TGCGCCTGGAGTCGCCTCCTCCCCAAACAGCAAGAGACCCAGTACTTC
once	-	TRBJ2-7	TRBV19	CASSTTPYEQYF	TGTGCCAGTAGTACAACCCCCTACGAGCAGTACTTC
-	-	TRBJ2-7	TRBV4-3	CASSQEGQASYEQYF	TGCGCCAGCAGCCAAGAGGGGCAGGCAAGCTACGAGCAGTACTTC
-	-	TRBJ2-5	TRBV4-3	CASSQDRASGETQYF	TGCGCCAGCAGCCAAGATCGGGCTAGTGGAGAGACCCAGTACTTC
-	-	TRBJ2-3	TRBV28	CASQLGKLGGTDTQYF	TGTGCCAGCCAATTAGGGAAGCTAGGAGGCACAGATACGCAGTATTTT
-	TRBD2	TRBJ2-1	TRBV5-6	CASSFGLPSSGGSDEQFF	TGTGCCAGCAGCTTTGGGCTCCCCTCTAGCGGGGGGTCCGATGAGCAGTTCTTC
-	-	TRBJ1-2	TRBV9	CASSVLPKQGGYTF	TGTGCCAGCAGCGTATTGCCTAAACAGGGTGGCTACACCTTC
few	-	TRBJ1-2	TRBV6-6	CAPNPHSTDGYTF	TGTGCCCCGAACCCCCACTCAACGGATGGCTACACCTTC
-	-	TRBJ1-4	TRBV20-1	CSAGVFEKLFF	TGCAGTGCCGGCGTATTTGAAAAACTGTTTTTT
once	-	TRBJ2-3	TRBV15	CATSRDQQGSQYF	TGTGCCACCAGCAGAGATCAACAGGGCTCGCAGTATTTT
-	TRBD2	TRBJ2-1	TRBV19	CASSRGGGEQFF	TGTGCCAGTAGTCGGGGGGGCGGTGAGCAGTTCTTC
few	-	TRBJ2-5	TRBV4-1	CASSQERGRGEETQYF	TGCGCCAGCAGCCAAGAGAGGGGTCGGGGAGAAGAGACCCAGTACTTC